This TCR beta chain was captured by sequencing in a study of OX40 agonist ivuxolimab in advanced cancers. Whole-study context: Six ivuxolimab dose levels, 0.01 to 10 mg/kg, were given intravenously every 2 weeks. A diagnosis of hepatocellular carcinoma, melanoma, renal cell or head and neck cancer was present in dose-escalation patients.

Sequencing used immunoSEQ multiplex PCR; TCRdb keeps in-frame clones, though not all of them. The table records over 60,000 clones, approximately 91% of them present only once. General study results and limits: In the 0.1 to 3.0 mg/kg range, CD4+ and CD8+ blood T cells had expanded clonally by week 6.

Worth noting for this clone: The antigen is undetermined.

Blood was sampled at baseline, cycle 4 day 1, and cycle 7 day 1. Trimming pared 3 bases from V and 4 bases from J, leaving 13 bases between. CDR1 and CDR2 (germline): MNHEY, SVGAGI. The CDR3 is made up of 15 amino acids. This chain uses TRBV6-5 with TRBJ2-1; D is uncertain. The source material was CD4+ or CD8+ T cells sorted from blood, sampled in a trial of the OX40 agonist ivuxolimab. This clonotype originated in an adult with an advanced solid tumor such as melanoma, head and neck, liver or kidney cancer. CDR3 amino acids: CASSYRGPEYNEQFF. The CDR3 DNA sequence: TGTGCCAGCAGTTATCGCGGACCTGAGTACAATGAGCAGTTCTTC.